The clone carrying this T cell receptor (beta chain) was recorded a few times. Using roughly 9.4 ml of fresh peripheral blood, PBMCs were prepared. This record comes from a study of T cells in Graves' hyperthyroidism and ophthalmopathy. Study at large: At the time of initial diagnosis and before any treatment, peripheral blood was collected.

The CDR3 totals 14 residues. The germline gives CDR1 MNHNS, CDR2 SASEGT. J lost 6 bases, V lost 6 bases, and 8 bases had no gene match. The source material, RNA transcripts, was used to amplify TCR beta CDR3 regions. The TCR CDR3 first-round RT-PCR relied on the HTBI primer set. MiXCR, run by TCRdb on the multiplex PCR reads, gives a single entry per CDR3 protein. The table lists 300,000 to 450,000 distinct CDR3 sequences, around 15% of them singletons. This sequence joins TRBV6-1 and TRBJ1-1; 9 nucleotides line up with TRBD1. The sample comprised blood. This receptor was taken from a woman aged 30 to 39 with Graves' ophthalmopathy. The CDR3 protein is CASSTGTGISEAFF. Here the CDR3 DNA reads TGTGCCAGCAGCACCGGGACAGGGATCTCTGAAGCTTTCTTT.